This TCR beta chain was profiled in a study of Ad26.COV2.S vaccination and SARS-CoV-2 variants. Study-level information: Ad26.COV2.S was injected intramuscularly once or twice, 56 days apart.

Sequencing was performed with immunoSEQ multiplex PCR; in TCRdb, only in-frame clones are kept and a portion is missing. The sample holds some 390,000 clones, about 88% seen once. Whole-study findings and limits: Vaccine and placebo recipients had comparable breadth of non-spike TCRs.

Germline V gene data show CDR1 as MNHNY and CDR2 as SVGAGI (reference sequence). The V gene lost 8 bases and the J gene lost 8 bases, with 21 bases spanning the gap. This CDR3 is built from 14 residues. Noted treatment: about 20 received Ad26.COV2.S at low or high dose, single or two shots; several received placebo; per-sample allocation not given. Sample collection was performed on day 63 after the first vaccine or placebo injection. Only a few counts were recorded for this clone. Antigen unknown. This chain links TRBV6-6 with TRBJ1-2; D might be TRBD1 (6 bases). The specimen was peripheral blood, collected in a trial of Ad26.COV2.S vaccine versus placebo. This sequence originates from a person between 18 and 65 years old who received the Ad26.COV2.S COVID-19 vaccine or a placebo. In nucleotides, the CDR3 is TGTGCCAGCGGTGATTGGGTCAGGGGTGAAGGCTACACCTTC. Translating gives CASGDWVRGEGYTF.